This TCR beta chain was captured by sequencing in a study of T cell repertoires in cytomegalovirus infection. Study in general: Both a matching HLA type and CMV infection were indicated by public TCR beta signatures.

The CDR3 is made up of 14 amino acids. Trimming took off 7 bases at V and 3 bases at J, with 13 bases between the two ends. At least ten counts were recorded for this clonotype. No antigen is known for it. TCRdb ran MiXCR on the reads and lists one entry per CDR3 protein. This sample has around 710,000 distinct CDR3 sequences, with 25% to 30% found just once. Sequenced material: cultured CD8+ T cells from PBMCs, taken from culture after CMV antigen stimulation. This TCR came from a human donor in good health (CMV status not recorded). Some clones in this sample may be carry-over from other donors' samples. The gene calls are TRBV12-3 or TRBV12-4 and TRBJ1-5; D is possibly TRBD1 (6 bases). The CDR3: CASTQQGYNQPQHF. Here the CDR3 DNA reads TGTGCCAGCACCCAACAGGGATACAATCAGCCCCAGCATTTT.